This T cell receptor (beta chain) was sequenced during a study of blood T cells in healthy people across ages. V gave up 5 bases and J gave up 10 bases, with 9 bases separating them. The CDR3 spans 11 residues. Looked up from germline, CDR1 is MDHEN and CDR2 is SYDVKM. For the second PCR, which ran for 7 to 11 cycles, a sample-barcoded 5' primer and a J-beta primer mix were used. A single record per CDR3 protein comes from TCRdb applying MiXCR to the 5' RACE reads. The sample lists 1,100,000 or so distinct CDR3 sequences, over 35% seen once, with 15% to 20% in the top ten. The chain uses TRBV28 and TRBJ2-1; D remains ambiguous. This sequence was found in a woman aged 60-70 years in good health. Sequencing was performed on blood. CDR3 DNA sequence: TGTGCCAGCAGTATACTCTCGGAGCAGTTCTTC. Translating it yields CASSILSEQFF.